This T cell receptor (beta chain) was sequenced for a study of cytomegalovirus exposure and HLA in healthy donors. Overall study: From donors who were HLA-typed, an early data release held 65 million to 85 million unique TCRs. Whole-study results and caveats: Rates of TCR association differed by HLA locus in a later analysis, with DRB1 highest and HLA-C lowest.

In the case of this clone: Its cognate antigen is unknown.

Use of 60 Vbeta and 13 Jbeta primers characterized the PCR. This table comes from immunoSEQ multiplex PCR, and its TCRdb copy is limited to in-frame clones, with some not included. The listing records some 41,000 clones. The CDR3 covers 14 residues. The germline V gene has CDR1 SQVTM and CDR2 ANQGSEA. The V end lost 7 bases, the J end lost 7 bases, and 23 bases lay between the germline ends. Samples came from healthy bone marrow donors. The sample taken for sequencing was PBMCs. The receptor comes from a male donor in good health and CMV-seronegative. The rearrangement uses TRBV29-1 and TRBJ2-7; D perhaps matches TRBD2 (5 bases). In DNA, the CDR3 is TGCAGCGCCCGTCCTTGGGCGGAGACGGGAGAGCAGTACTTC. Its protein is CSARPWAETGEQYF.